This note documents a single T cell receptor beta chain sequence. These data are taken from a study of blood T cell repertoires in COVID-19. Study details: Acute and convalescent COVID-19 specimens originated in the United States, Italy and Spain. Sources were T cells, B-cell-depleted T cells, or PBMCs; the material itself was cDNA or gDNA.

In the original workflow: Amplification of reference gene primers provided the estimated nucleated cell counts. Clones were sequenced by immunoSEQ multiplex PCR, and TCRdb holds only the in-frame ones, with some missing. That table furnishes V, J and clone size, whereas the DNA furnished D and trimming. This table holds 250,000 to 400,000 clones, roughly 84% found once. Germline assignment: CDR1 LNHDA and CDR2 SQIVND (reference sequence). The V and J ends lost 5 bases and 5 bases, in that order; junction bases with no gene match: 8. CDR3 length equals 14 residues. Sequencing used peripheral blood. The V and J genes are TRBV19 and TRBJ2-5; 7 nucleotides line up with TRBD1. This TCR was sampled from a man aged 50 to 59 with active or convalescent COVID-19. The CDR3, as DNA: TGTGCCAGTAGTGCGACAGGGCCCCGGGAGACCCAGTACTTC. As protein: CASSATGPRETQYF.